This entry features one T cell receptor beta chain sequence. Its target is unknown. Patients were ruled out by autoimmune disease history or systemic immunosuppression. Germline CDR1 MDHEN, CDR2 SYDVKM. The CDR3 covers 14 residues. The ends lost 6 bases at V and 5 bases at J; junction bases unmatched: 4. This entry is derived from a study of OX40 agonist ivuxolimab in advanced cancers. Overall study results and limits: In CD8+ T cells, expanded clones were on average more numerous than in CD4+.

Generated by immunoSEQ multiplex PCR, the TCRdb table keeps only in-frame clones and is missing some. Of around 57,000 clones in the sample, 86% are singletons; the top ten hold approximately 1%. Sequenced here: CD4+ or CD8+ T cells sorted from blood, sampled in a trial of the OX40 agonist ivuxolimab. This TCR was recovered from an adult with an advanced solid tumor such as melanoma, head and neck, liver or kidney cancer. The chain couples TRBV28 to TRBJ1-5, with 10 bases that match TRBD1. The CDR3 bases are TGTGCCAGCAGCGTTGGGACAGGGGATCAGCCCCAGCATTTT. This gives the protein CASSVGTGDQPQHF.